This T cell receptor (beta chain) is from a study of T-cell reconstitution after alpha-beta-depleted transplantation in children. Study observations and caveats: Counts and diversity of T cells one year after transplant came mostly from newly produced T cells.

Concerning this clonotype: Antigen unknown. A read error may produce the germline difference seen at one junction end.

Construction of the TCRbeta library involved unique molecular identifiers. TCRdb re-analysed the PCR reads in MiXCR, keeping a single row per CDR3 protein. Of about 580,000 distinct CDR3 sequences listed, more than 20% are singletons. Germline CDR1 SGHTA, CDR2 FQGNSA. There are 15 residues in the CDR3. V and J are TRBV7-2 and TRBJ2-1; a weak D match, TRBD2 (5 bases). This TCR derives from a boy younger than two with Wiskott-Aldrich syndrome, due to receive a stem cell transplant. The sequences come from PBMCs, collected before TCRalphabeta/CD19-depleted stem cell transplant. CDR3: CASSLETGKGDDQFF. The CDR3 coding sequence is TGTGCCAGCAGCTTAGAAACGGGGAAGGGAGATGACCAGTTCTTC.